This TCR beta chain came from a study of shared clonotypes between healthy human individuals (dated by TCRdb to the early 2020s). About the study as a whole: The cohort comprised a couple of women and a few men aged 18 to 49 years. For each donor, CD4 naive and CD4 memory were each run on three plates, CD8 naive on two plates, and CD8 memory on one plate. Each donor's leukapheresis produced roughly between about 0.9 and 9.5 billion PBMCs. To increase sequencing depth and limit assay-specific biases, TCR repertoire library preparation and sequencing were carried out by different laboratories using diverse techniques. Blood TCR repertoires of roughly five healthy adults were deeply sequenced to estimate repertoire size and the extent of clonotype sharing between individuals. Study-wide conclusions, independent of this receptor: Sampling was restricted to blood, and TCR repertoires in tissues likely differ from the TCR repertoires found in blood. The small number of donors limited the genetic and exposure-history diversity represented. Pairwise subsampling indicated that sequencing depth was expected to affect the degree of clonotype sharing among donors. Clonotypes shared by all four sorted-subset donors showed higher generation probabilities than non-shared clonotypes. Incomplete sequencing was indicated by rarefaction of sorted-subset datasets, despite the large sequencing depth. Larger estimated clonotype richness was generally found for naive subsets than for memory subsets. Approximately 5% of naive CD4, roughly 3.6% of naive CD8, around 2.3% of memory CD4, and 0.4% of memory CD8 clonotypes were shared across several donors.

TCR CDR3 regions were amplified from genomic DNA by multiplex PCR using the deep immunoSEQ assay. Extracted genomic DNA from each cell subset was spread evenly across all wells of several immunoSEQ 96-well plates, with each plate serving as a replicate. For sorted subsets, about 200 ng genomic DNA, equal to about 30,000 T cell genomes, was loaded into each replicate PCR. Purified libraries were quantified with a Qubit 3.0 fluorometer, sized on a Bioanalyzer 2100, and re-quantified with the KAPA Library Quantification kit. A separate single-read 150-cycle Illumina NextSeq 550 flow cell was used to sequence each immunoSEQ 96-well plate. The paper's processing steps were these. The immunoSEQ output contained only junctional sequences without quality scores, so filtering could not match that applied to full-length reads. To assign V/J genes and CDR3, sequences were annotated against IMGT germline references using PyIR, a Python wrapper for IgBLAST v1.9. Reads were filtered out if the reads had weak V/J assignments (E-value above 1e-6), no CDR3, stop codons, out-of-frame junctions, or ambiguous translated residues. V3J clonotypes were defined by identical inferred V gene, J gene, and CDR3 amino acid sequence. Percentage overlap between repertoires was calculated by dividing the number of shared unique clonotypes by the size of the smaller repertoire. RTK rarefaction, the Chao1 estimator, and Recon v2.1 estimates of unobserved clonotypes were used to assess repertoire richness. Generation probabilities for all TCRbeta clonotypes obtained by the gDNA method from a handful of donors were computed using OLGA. Imported from immuneACCESS, the table was reduced by TCRdb to in-frame sequences with V and J called. These copies leave out some clones; in studies compared against another copy, an unresolved V gene accounts for under half, and the cause of the remainder is not known. From that table come the V and J calls and clone size; the DNA was used to work out D and trimming. Within this sample are about 1 million clones, with about 75% of them counted one time only. The top ten constitute roughly 1.5% of the sample.

Details on this clone: No cognate antigen has been identified for it. Qualities for individual bases were not recorded, and no much larger clone is one base off.

The germline V gene gives CDR1 as SGHTA and CDR2 as FQGNSA. The CDR3 spans 15 residues, from the cysteine through the phenylalanine. The sequence is cut down to CDR3 DNA, 45 bases in frame from base 1. V loses 5 bases of germline sequence and J loses 4 bases, and the interval between the two ends is 14 bases. The donors were healthy, HIV-negative adults who had no recently reported acute infections or vaccinations. Every donor was a Caucasian adult living in Nashville, Tennessee, USA. Magnetic negative selection was used to enrich CD4+ T cells, after which naive cells were positively selected on CD45RA and the negative fraction became the memory subset. Blood was obtained by leukapheresis, after which PBMCs were separated by Ficoll-Histopaque density gradient centrifugation and cryopreserved in liquid nitrogen vapor phase. Purity and quantity of every magnetically sorted T cell population were checked by analytical flow cytometry. Each sorted fraction had its genomic DNA isolated and then quantified by UV absorbance on a Nanodrop 2000c.

The sequence was obtained from a young man in good health. The V and J genes are TRBV7-2 and TRBJ2-2; possibly the D gene is TRBD2, per 5 matching bases. The sequencing input was memory CD4+ T cells sorted from blood. The sample's cell subset or site label is to be understood as: CD45RA-negative fraction. For the CDR3, the sequence is CASSQGRTATGELFF. The DNA reads as follows: TGTGCCAGCAGCCAAGGCCGGACTGCCACCGGGGAGCTGTTTTTT.